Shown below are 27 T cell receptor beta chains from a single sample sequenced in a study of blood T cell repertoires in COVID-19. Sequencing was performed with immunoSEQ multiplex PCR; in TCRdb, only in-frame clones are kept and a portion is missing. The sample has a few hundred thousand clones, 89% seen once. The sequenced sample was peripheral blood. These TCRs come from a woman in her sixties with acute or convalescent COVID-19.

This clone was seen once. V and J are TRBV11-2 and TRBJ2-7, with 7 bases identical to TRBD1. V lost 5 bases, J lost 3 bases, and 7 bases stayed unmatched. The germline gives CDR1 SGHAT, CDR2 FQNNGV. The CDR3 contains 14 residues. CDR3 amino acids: CASSTMTGNYEQYF. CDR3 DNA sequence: TGTGCCAGCAGCACCATGACAGGGAACTACGAGCAGTACTTC.

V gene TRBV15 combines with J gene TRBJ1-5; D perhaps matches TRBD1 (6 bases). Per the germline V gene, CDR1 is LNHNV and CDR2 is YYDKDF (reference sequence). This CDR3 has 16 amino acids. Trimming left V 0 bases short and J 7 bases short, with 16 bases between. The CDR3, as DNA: TGTGCCACCAGCAGAGATCCCGGACAGAGAGACCAGCCCCAGCATTTT. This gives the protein CATSRDPGQRDQPQHF. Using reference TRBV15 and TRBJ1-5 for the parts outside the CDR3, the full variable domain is DAMVIQNPRYQVTQFGKPVTLSCSQTLNHNVMYWYQQKSSQAPKLLFHYYDKDFNNEADTPDNFQSRRPNTSFCFLDIRSPGLGDTAMYLCATSRDPGQRDQPQHFGDGTRLSIL.

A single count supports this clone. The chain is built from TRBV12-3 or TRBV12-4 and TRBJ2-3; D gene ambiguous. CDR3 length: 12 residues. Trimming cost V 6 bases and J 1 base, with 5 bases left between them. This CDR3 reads CASSYGTDTQYF. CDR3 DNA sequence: TGTGCCAGCAGCTACGGCACAGATACGCAGTATTTT.

CDR3 amino acids: CASSQLRSSGANVLTF. CDR3 bases: TGCGCCAGCAGCCAACTAAGAAGCTCTGGGGCCAACGTCCTGACTTTC. This rearrangement joins TRBV4-1 to TRBJ2-6; D gene ambiguous. CDR1 is MGHRA, CDR2 YSYEKL, per germline. This CDR3 has 16 residues. The V gene lost 2 bases and the J gene lost 0 bases, with 8 bases spanning the gap.

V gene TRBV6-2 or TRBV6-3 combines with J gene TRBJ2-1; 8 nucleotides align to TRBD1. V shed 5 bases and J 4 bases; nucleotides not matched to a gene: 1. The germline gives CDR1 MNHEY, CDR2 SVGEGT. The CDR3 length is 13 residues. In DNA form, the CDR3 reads TGTGCCAGCAGTCAGGGGGCTTACAATGAGCAGTTCTTC. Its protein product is CASSQGAYNEQFF.

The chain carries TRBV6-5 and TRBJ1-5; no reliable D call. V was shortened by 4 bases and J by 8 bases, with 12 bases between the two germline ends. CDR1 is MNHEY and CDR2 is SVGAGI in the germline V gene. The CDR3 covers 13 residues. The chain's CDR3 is CASSSAMSEPQHF. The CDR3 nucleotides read TGTGCCAGCAGTTCCGCCATGAGTGAGCCCCAGCATTTT.

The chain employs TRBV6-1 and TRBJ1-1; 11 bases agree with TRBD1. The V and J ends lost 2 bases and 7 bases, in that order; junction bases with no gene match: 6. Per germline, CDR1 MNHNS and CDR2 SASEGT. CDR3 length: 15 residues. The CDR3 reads CASSENTGTGGEAFF. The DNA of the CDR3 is TGTGCCAGCAGTGAAAATACCGGGACAGGGGGTGAAGCTTTCTTT.

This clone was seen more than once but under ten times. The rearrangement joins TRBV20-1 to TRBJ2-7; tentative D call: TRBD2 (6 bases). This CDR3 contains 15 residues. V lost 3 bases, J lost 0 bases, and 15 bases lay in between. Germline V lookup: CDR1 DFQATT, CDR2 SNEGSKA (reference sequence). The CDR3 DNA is TGCAGTGCTAGTGCGTCGGGACTCCCCTCCTACGAGCAGTACTTC. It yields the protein CSASASGLPSYEQYF.

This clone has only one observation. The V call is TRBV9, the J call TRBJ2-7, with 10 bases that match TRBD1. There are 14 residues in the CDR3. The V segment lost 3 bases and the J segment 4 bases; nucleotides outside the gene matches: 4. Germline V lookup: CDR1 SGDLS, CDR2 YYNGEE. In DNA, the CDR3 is TGTGCCAGCAGCGATCGGGACAGGGGTTACGAGCAGTACTTC. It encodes CASSDRDRGYEQYF.

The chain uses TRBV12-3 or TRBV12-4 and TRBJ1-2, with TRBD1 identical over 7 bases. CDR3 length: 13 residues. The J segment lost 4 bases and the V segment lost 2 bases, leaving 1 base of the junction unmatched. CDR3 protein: CASSLSGGYGYTF. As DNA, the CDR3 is TGTGCCAGCAGTTTATCAGGGGGCTATGGCTACACCTTC.

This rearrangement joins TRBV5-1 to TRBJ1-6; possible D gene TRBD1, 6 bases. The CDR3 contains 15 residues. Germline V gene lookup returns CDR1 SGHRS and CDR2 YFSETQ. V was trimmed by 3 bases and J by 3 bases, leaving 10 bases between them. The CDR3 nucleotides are TGCGCCAGCAGCTCTGGACAGATCTATAATTCACCCCTCCACTTT. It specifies CASSSGQIYNSPLHF.

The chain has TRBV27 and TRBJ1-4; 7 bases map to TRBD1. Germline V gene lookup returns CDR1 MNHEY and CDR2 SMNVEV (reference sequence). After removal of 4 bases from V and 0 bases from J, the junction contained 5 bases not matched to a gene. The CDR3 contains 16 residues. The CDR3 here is CASSSDRLTTNEKLFF. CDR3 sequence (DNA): TGTGCCAGCAGTTCGGACAGGCTAACAACTAATGAAAAACTGTTTTTT.

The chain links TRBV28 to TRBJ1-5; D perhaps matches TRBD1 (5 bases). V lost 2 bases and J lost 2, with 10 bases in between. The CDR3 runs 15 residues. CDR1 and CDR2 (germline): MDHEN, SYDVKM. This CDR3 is CASSLPGVGNQPQHF. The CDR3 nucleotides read TGTGCCAGCAGTTTACCGGGGGTGGGCAATCAGCCCCAGCATTTT. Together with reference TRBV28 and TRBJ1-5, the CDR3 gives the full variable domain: DVKVTQSSRYLVKRTGEKVFLECVQDMDHENMFWYRQDPGLGLRLIYFSYDVKMKEKGDIPEGYSVSREKKERFSLILESASTNQTSMYLCASSLPGVGNQPQHFGDGTRLSIL.

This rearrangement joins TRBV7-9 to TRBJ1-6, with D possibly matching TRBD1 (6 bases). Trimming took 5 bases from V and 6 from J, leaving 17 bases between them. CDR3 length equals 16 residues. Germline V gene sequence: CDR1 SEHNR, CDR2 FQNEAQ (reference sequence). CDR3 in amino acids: CASSKEFTGLNSPLHF. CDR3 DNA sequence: TGTGCCAGCAGCAAAGAATTTACAGGGCTTAATTCACCCCTCCACTTT.

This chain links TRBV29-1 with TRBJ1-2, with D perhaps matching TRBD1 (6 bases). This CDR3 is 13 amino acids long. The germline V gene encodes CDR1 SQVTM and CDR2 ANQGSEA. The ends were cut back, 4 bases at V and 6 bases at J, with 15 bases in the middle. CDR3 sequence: CSVGYREGDGYTF. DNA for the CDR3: TGCAGCGTTGGGTACAGGGAAGGAGATGGCTACACCTTC.

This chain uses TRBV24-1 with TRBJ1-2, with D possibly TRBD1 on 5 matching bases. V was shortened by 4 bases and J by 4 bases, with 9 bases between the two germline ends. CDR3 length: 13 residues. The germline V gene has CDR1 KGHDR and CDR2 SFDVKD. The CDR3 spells CATSDPDSYGYTF. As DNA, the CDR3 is TGTGCCACCAGTGACCCAGACAGCTATGGCTACACCTTC.

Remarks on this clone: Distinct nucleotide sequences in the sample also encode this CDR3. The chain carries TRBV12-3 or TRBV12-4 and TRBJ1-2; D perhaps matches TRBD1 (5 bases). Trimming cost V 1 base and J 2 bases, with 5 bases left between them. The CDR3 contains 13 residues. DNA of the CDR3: TGTGCCAGCAGTTTAGGGGGCAACTATGGCTACACCTTC. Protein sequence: CASSLGGNYGYTF.

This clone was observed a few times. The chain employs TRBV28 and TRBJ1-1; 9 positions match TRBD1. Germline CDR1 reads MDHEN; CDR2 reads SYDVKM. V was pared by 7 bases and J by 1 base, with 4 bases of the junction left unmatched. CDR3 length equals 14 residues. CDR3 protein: CASKVQGANTEAFF. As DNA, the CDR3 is TGTGCCAGCAAGGTACAGGGGGCGAACACTGAAGCTTTCTTT.

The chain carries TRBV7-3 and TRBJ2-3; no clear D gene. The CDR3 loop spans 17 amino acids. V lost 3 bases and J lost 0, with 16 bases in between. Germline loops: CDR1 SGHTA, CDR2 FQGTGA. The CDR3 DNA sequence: TGTGCCAGCAGCTTGATTCGGCAGAGCGCTAGCACAGATACGCAGTATTTT. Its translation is CASSLIRQSASTDTQYF. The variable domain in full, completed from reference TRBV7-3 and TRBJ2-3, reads GAGVSQTPSNKVTEKGKYVELRCDPISGHTALYWYRQSLGQGPEFLIYFQGTGAADDSGLPNDRFFAVRPEGSVSTLKIQRTERGDSAVYLCASSLIRQSASTDTQYFGPGTRLTVL.

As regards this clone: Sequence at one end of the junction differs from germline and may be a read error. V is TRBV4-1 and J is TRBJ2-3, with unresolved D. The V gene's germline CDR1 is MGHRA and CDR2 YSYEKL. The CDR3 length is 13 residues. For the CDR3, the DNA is TGCGCCAGCAGCCAGTCAGCCACAGATACGAAGTATTTT. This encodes CASSQSATDTKYF.

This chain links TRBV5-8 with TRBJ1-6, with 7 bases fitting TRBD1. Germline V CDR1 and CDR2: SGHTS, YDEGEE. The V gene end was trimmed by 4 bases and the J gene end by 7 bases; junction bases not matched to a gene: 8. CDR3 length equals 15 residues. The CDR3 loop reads CASSPQGPMNSPLHF. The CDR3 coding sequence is TGTGCCAGCAGCCCACAGGGGCCTATGAATTCACCCCTCCACTTT.

The CDR3 protein is CASSIAPDTEAFF. CDR3 bases: TGTGCCAGTAGCATCGCGCCGGACACTGAAGCTTTCTTT. This chain joins TRBV19 and TRBJ1-1; no reliable D call. The CDR3 is made up of 13 amino acids. Between the trimmed V and J ends, which lost 6 bases and 3 bases, there was a span of 11 bases. Germline V gene sequence: CDR1 LNHDA, CDR2 SQIVND (reference sequence).

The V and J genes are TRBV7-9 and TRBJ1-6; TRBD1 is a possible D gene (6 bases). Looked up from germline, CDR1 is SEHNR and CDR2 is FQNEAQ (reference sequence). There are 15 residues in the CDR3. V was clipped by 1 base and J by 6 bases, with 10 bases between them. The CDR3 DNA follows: TGTGCCAGCAGCTTAGTGACACAGGGTAATTCACCCCTCCACTTT. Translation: CASSLVTQGNSPLHF.

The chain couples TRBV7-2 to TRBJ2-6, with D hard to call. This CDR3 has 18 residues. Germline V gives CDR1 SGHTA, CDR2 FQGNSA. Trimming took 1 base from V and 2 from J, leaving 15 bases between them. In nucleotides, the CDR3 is TGTGCCAGCAGCTTAGTACGTTGGCAGGAACCTGGGGCCAACGTCCTGACTTTC. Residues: CASSLVRWQEPGANVLTF.

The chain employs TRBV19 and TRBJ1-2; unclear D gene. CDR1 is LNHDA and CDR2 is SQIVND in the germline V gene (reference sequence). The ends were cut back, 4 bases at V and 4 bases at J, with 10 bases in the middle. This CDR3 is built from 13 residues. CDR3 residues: CASSTSGSYGYTF. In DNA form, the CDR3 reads TGTGCCAGTAGTACTTCGGGGTCCTATGGCTACACCTTC.

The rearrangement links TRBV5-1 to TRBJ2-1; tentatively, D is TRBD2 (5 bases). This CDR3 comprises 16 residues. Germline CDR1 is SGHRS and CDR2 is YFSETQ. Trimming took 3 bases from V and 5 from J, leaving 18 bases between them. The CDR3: CASSSKDKSGNNEQFF. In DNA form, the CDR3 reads TGCGCCAGCAGCTCTAAAGACAAATCCGGGAACAATGAGCAGTTCTTC. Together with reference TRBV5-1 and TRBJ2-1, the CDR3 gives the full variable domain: KAGVTQTPRYLIKTRGQQVTLSCSPISGHRSVSWYQQTPGQGLQFLFEYFSETQRNKGNFPGRFSGRQFSNSRSEMNVSTLELGDSALYLCASSSKDKSGNNEQFFGPGTRLTVL.

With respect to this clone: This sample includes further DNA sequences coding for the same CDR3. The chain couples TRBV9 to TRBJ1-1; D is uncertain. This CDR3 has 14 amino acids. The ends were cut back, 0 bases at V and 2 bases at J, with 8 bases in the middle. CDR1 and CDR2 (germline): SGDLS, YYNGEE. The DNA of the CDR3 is TGTGCCAGCAGCGTAGGGCAGACTAACACTGAAGCTTTCTTT. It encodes CASSVGQTNTEAFF.